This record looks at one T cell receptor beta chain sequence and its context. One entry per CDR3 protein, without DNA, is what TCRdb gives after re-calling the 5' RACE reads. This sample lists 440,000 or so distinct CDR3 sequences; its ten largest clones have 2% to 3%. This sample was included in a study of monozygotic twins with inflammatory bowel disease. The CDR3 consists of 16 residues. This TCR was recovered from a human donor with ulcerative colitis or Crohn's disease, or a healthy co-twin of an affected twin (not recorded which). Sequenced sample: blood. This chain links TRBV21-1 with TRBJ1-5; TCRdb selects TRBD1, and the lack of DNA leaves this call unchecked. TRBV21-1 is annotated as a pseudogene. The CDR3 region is CASIRGGSQGAWPQHF.